This TCR beta chain is from a study of human T cells and chemical hapten exposure. TCRdb called the RACE reads again in MiXCR, with one record for every CDR3 protein. The table lists about 120,000 distinct CDR3 sequences, about 11% of them singletons, with around 2.4% in the top ten. Time point of the sample: patch test 3, about 24 weeks after DPC sensitization. Treatment: therapeutic diphenylcyclopropenone sensitization with weekly scalp DPC. The CDR3 loop spans 14 amino acids. The germline gives CDR1 SGHDN, CDR2 FVKESK. V gave up 3 bases and J gave up 2 bases; unmatched junction bases: 3. The source material was whole blood, sampled in connection with sensitization to the hapten diphenylcyclopropenone (DPC). This clonotype originated in a woman between 45 and 60 years old with alopecia areata. Some clones in this sample may be carry-over from other donors' samples. This chain joins TRBV14 and TRBJ2-7, with 8 bases aligning to TRBD2. The CDR3 DNA is TGTGCCAGCAGCCATATAGCGGGACCCTACGAGCAGTACTTC. Translation gives CASSHIAGPYEQYF.